The 4 T cell receptor beta chains below were found in one sample sequenced in a study of cytomegalovirus exposure and HLA in healthy donors. This table comes from immunoSEQ multiplex PCR, and its TCRdb copy is limited to in-frame clones, with some not included. This sample has more than 95,000 clones, with approximately 90% found just once. Input material: PBMCs. The receptors derive from a man in his late teens or twenties in good health and CMV-seropositive.

This sequence joins TRBV9 and TRBJ2-3; 10 bases are shared with TRBD2. V lost 0 bases to trimming and J lost 4 bases; unmatched junction nucleotides: 8. The germline V gene has CDR1 SGDLS and CDR2 YYNGEE. The CDR3 contains 17 residues. The CDR3 bases are TGTGCCAGCAGCGTAGCTACGGCTAGCGGGGGTGCAGATACGCAGTATTTT. This encodes CASSVATASGGADTQYF.

The gene calls are TRBV7-9 and TRBJ2-6; D might be TRBD1 (6 bases). Trimming stripped 5 bases from V and 1 base from J, with 18 bases between. Germline lookup yields CDR1 SEHNR and CDR2 FQNEAQ (reference sequence). The CDR3 runs 18 residues. The CDR3 bases are TGTGCCAGCAGCCGGCACAGGGATGAGAGGTCTGGGGCCAACGTCCTGACTTTC. This sequence encodes CASSRHRDERSGANVLTF.

The V call is TRBV6-4, the J call TRBJ2-3, with D perhaps matching TRBD2 (7 bases). The CDR3 has 14 amino acids. CDR1 and CDR2 (germline): MRHNA, SNTAGT. Trimming cost V 8 bases and J 1 base, with 13 bases left between them. The CDR3 region has the DNA TGTGCCAGCTCTTTAGGGGGGGGCACAGATACGCAGTATTTT. Protein: CASSLGGGTDTQYF.

This chain links TRBV12-5 with TRBJ2-7; tentative D call: TRBD1 (6 bases). Germline CDR1 is LGHNT and CDR2 is FRNRAP. V was cut by 1 base and J by 5 bases, with 12 bases left in between. The CDR3 runs to 14 residues. The CDR3: CASGLENRADEQYF. The DNA for the CDR3 is TGTGCTAGTGGTTTGGAAAACAGGGCTGACGAGCAGTACTTC.